What follows are 8 T cell receptor beta chains derived from one specimen sequenced in a study of technical replicates of blood from a handful of donors. Generated by immunoSEQ multiplex PCR, the TCRdb table keeps only in-frame clones and is missing some. Of 75,000 to 100,000 clones in the sample, about 94% were seen once. Sample: T cells isolated from PBMCs. The receptors shown here come from a human donor in good health.

The chain is built from TRBV15 and TRBJ1-1, with D possibly TRBD1 on 6 matching bases. Germline V lookup: CDR1 LNHNV, CDR2 YYDKDF (reference sequence). V lost 3 bases to trimming and J lost 1 base, with 9 bases between them. The CDR3 spans 14 residues. Here the CDR3 DNA reads TGTGCCACCAGCAGGCTGACAGGGAACACTGAAGCTTTCTTT. Its protein is CATSRLTGNTEAFF.

The V call is TRBV12-5, the J call TRBJ1-4; 8 bases are shared with TRBD1. With V trimmed by 7 bases and J by 8 bases, 9 bases remained unmatched. CDR1 and CDR2 from the germline V gene are LGHNT and FRNRAP. CDR3 length: 14 residues. In DNA, the CDR3 is TGTGCTAGTGCCGCAGGGGGCGCGGGAGAAAAACTGTTTTTT. It encodes CASAAGGAGEKLFF.

The rearrangement uses TRBV7-6 and TRBJ2-3; TRBD2 matches 11 bases. The CDR3 loop spans 16 amino acids. CDR1 is SGHVS, CDR2 FNYEAQ, per germline. J lost 6 bases, V lost 3 bases, and 8 bases had no gene match. CDR3 DNA sequence: TGTGCCAGCAGCTTGGATAGCGGGGGGGCCGCCGATACGCAGTATTTT. It codes for CASSLDSGGAADTQYF.

The rearrangement uses TRBV7-3 and TRBJ1-6; 10 nucleotides agree with TRBD1. Germline CDR1 is SGHTA and CDR2 is FQGTGA. Trimming removed 0 bases from V and 10 bases from J; junction bases left unmatched: 3. This CDR3 is 15 amino acids long. This chain's CDR3 is CASSLTGTGESPLHF. Here the CDR3 DNA reads TGTGCCAGCAGCTTAACCGGGACAGGGGAATCACCCCTCCACTTT.

The chain employs TRBV30 and TRBJ2-5; 8 bases are shared with TRBD2. The V gene's germline CDR1 is GTSNPN and CDR2 SVGIG (reference sequence). The CDR3 extends over 15 amino acids. Losses at the gene ends were 5 bases for V and 5 bases for J; bases not matched to a gene: 13. Here the CDR3 reads CAWGPGLVVSETQYF. CDR3 sequence (DNA): TGTGCCTGGGGGCCGGGACTAGTTGTCTCGGAGACCCAGTACTTC.

This clone was seen a few times. The chain combines TRBV4-1 with TRBJ2-7; TRBD2 matches 11 bases. With 4 bases clipped from V and 5 bases from J, the junction kept 10 bases outside the gene matches. Germline V lookup: CDR1 MGHRA, CDR2 YSYEKL. The CDR3 runs to 16 residues. DNA of the CDR3: TGCGCCAGCAGCCGAATTTTTATAGCGGGAGGGGACGAGCAGTACTTC. Amino acid sequence: CASSRIFIAGGDEQYF.

V gene TRBV7-3 combines with J gene TRBJ2-2; D perhaps matches TRBD2 (5 bases). The V and J ends lost 2 bases and 0 bases respectively, with 7 bases between them. CDR1 and CDR2 from the germline V gene are SGHTA and FQGTGA. This CDR3 is 15 amino acids long. The CDR3 DNA reads as TGTGCCAGCAGCTTAGGCGGGTCGAACACCGGGGAGCTGTTTTTT. Translation: CASSLGGSNTGELFF. The complete variable domain, with remaining parts taken from reference TRBV7-3 and TRBJ2-2, reads GAGVSQTPSNKVTEKGKYVELRCDPISGHTALYWYRQSLGQGPEFLIYFQGTGAADDSGLPNDRFFAVRPEGSVSTLKIQRTERGDSAVYLCASSLGGSNTGELFFGEGSRLTVL.

The V and J genes are TRBV4-1 and TRBJ2-1; unclear D gene. Trimming shortened V by 0 bases and J by 10 bases, and 10 bases separated the two germline ends. Germline V gene lookup returns CDR1 MGHRA and CDR2 YSYEKL. This CDR3 spans 13 amino acids. Here the CDR3 reads CASSQESNLEQFF. DNA for the CDR3: TGCGCCAGCAGCCAAGAAAGCAACCTAGAGCAGTTCTTC.